The rows below give T cell receptor beta chains drawn from one sample of a study of a mutant IDH1 vaccine in newly diagnosed glioma. TCRdb keeps only in-frame clones here, not all; method: immunoSEQ multiplex PCR. This sample carries tens of thousands of clones, around 83% of them seen once, and the ten largest clones take roughly 4.4%. The sequenced sample was peripheral blood mononuclear cells (PBMCs), obtained from a glioma patient treated with radiotherapy, temozolomide or both. Receptors were obtained from a young woman with glioma. Some clones in this sample may be carry-over from other donors' samples. Each CDR3 is given with its conserved first and last residue. D genes are given only for firm matches. For some rows the clone size is stated as once, few or many, or as a class when expanded; others skip it.

.	TRBV7-2	TRBJ1-2	.	CASSTSNYGYTF	TGTGCCAGCAGCACCTCTAACTATGGCTACACCTTC
.	TRBV5-1	TRBJ2-7	TRBD1	CASSFGTAYEQYF	TGCGCCAGCAGCTTCGGGACAGCCTACGAGCAGTACTTC
few	TRBV2	TRBJ1-1	.	CASSAGAFKAEAFF	TGTGCCAGCAGTGCGGGGGCGTTCAAGGCTGAAGCTTTCTTT
.	TRBV5-1	TRBJ2-1	.	CASSPKAAGSYNEQFF	TGCGCCAGCAGCCCCAAGGCGGCGGGCTCCTACAATGAGCAGTTCTTC
.	TRBV7-2	TRBJ2-2	.	CASSLTGRGELFF	TGTGCCAGCAGCTTAACAGGGCGCGGGGAGCTGTTTTTT
.	TRBV19	TRBJ2-3	TRBD2	CASRLAGVQDTQYF	TGTGCCAGCCGACTAGCGGGAGTTCAAGATACGCAGTATTTT
.	TRBV6-1	TRBJ2-7	.	CASPTGYEQYF	TGTGCCAGCCCCACAGGCTACGAGCAGTACTTC
.	TRBV6-5	TRBJ1-1	.	CASSYGLTEAFF	TGTGCCAGCAGTTATGGGTTAACTGAAGCTTTCTTT
.	TRBV29-1	TRBJ2-5	.	CSVDLGFGQETQYF	TGCAGCGTTGACTTGGGGTTCGGCCAAGAGACCCAGTACTTC
.	TRBV29-1	TRBJ1-2	.	CSAPQVYGYTF	TGCAGCGCCCCGCAGGTCTATGGCTACACCTTC
.	TRBV19	TRBJ1-2	.	CASRLTQGPGYGYTF	TGTGCCAGTAGGCTCACGCAGGGCCCCGGCTATGGCTACACCTTC
few	TRBV7-3	TRBJ2-7	.	CASSSQGGKDYEQYF	TGTGCCAGCAGCTCCCAAGGCGGAAAGGACTACGAGCAGTACTTC
.	TRBV12-5	TRBJ1-1	.	CASGLTLGFEAFF	TGTGCTAGTGGTTTGACTCTAGGTTTTGAAGCTTTCTTT
.	TRBV14	TRBJ2-1	.	CASMDLIYNEQFF	TGTGCCAGCATGGATCTGATTTACAATGAGCAGTTCTTC
.	TRBV4-1	TRBJ1-4	TRBD1	CASSQVGRGLYEKLFF	TGCGCCAGCAGCCAAGTAGGGAGGGGGCTATATGAAAAACTGTTTTTT
.	TRBV27	TRBJ1-2	.	CASRMGQDYGYTF	TGTGCCAGCAGAATGGGACAAGACTATGGCTACACCTTC
.	TRBV6-5	TRBJ1-5	.	CASSRDKENQPQHF	TGTGCCAGCAGCAGAGACAAGGAAAATCAGCCCCAGCATTTT
.	TRBV30	TRBJ1-2	.	CAWSLGRPYGYTF	TGTGCCTGGAGTCTGGGACGGCCCTATGGCTACACCTTC
.	TRBV13	TRBJ2-7	.	CASSLSELGYEQYF	TGTGCCAGCAGCTTATCGGAGCTCGGGTACGAGCAGTACTTC
.	TRBV25-1	TRBJ2-2	.	CASSEGRDTGELFF	TGTGCCAGCAGTGAAGGGCGGGACACCGGGGAGCTGTTTTTT
.	TRBV6-5	TRBJ1-2	.	CASSYSHSPSYTF	TGTGCCAGCAGTTACTCGCACAGTCCAAGCTACACCTTC
.	TRBV5-4	TRBJ2-7	.	CASSLEQGRGNEQYF	TGTGCCAGCAGCTTGGAGCAGGGAAGGGGCAACGAGCAGTACTTC
.	TRBV7-9	TRBJ2-2	.	CASSLKNPATGELFF	TGTGCCAGCAGCCTAAAAAACCCGGCCACCGGGGAGCTGTTTTTT
.	TRBV7-9	TRBJ2-7	TRBD1	CASSLGDRGLTYEQYF	TGTGCCAGCAGCTTAGGGGACAGGGGGCTTACCTACGAGCAGTACTTC
medium-sized	TRBV18	TRBJ1-1	.	CASSPLLGDTEAFF	TGTGCCAGCTCACCACTGTTGGGGGACACTGAAGCTTTCTTT
.	TRBV4-3	TRBJ1-3	.	CASSQDLVGRSGNTIYF	TGCGCCAGCAGCCAAGATCTCGTGGGCCGCTCTGGAAACACCATATATTTT
.	TRBV28	TRBJ1-5	.	CASSFRQNNQPQHF	TGTGCCAGCAGTTTTAGGCAGAACAATCAGCCCCAGCATTTT
.	TRBV28	TRBJ1-2	.	CASTSLKLHGYTF	TGTGCCAGCACGTCCCTTAAGCTGCATGGCTACACCTTC
.	TRBV19	TRBJ1-3	TRBD1	CASSIPGQPSSGNTIYF	TGTGCCAGTAGTATACCGGGACAGCCGAGCTCTGGAAACACCATATATTTT
.	TRBV5-1	TRBJ2-7	TRBD1	CASSLDIGTGLAEQYF	TGCGCCAGCAGCTTGGATATAGGGACAGGGTTGGCCGAGCAGTACTTC
.	TRBV7-9	TRBJ2-7	TRBD2	CASSLSGAEQYF	TGTGCCAGCAGCTTAAGCGGGGCCGAGCAGTACTTC
few	TRBV29-1	TRBJ1-1	.	CSYLGEGNTEAFF	TGCAGTTATCTGGGCGAGGGGAACACTGAAGCTTTCTTT
few	TRBV5-6	TRBJ2-7	.	CASSLGPGGEQYF	TGTGCCAGCAGCTTAGGCCCTGGGGGCGAGCAGTACTTC
.	TRBV10-3	TRBJ1-2	TRBD1	CAINSGTGFGYTF	TGTGCCATCAATTCCGGGACAGGGTTTGGCTACACCTTC
.	TRBV9	TRBJ1-1	.	CASSVVEPLGSGNTEAFF	TGTGCCAGCAGCGTAGTAGAACCCTTAGGCAGTGGTAACACTGAAGCTTTCTTT